The 26 T cell receptor beta chains below all came from one sample that was sequenced in a study of PD-L1 blockade in urothelial cancer. The time point is: pretreatment peripheral blood. Using immunoSEQ multiplex PCR, the repertoire was profiled, and TCRdb retains in-frame clones only, with some absent. The sample holds about 76,000 clones, roughly 90% seen once. Sequencing used PBMCs, obtained around atezolizumab (anti-PD-L1) treatment. These receptors were obtained from a man between 65 and 79 years old with urothelial cancer.

The chain is built from TRBV5-4 and TRBJ1-4, with D tentatively TRBD1 (5 bases). The germline V gene encodes CDR1 SGHNT and CDR2 YYREEE (reference sequence). Trimming pared 0 bases from V and 5 bases from J, leaving 8 bases between. This CDR3 comprises 14 residues. The CDR3 protein is CASSLDRQNEKLFF. DNA for the CDR3: TGTGCCAGCAGCTTGGACAGGCAGAATGAAAAACTGTTTTTT.

The chain joins TRBV7-9 to TRBJ1-1; TRBD1 agrees at 11 bases. The CDR3 runs 16 residues. V lost 4 bases and J lost 4; bases outside the gene matches: 8. Germline V gene lookup returns CDR1 SEHNR and CDR2 FQNEAQ (reference sequence). This CDR3 is CASSSSPGTGGTEAFF. In DNA form, the CDR3 reads TGTGCCAGCAGCTCCTCGCCCGGGACAGGGGGCACTGAAGCTTTCTTT.

The chain employs TRBV5-8 and TRBJ1-2; the D gene is possibly TRBD1 (5 bases). Per the germline V gene, CDR1 is SGHTS and CDR2 is YDEGEE. This CDR3 spans 15 amino acids. Between the trimmed V and J ends, which lost 3 bases and 1 base, there was a span of 13 bases. CDR3 sequence: CASSSGQTFNYGYTF. In nucleotides, the CDR3 is TGTGCCAGCAGCTCCGGACAAACCTTTAACTATGGCTACACCTTC.

V usage is TRBV29-1 and J usage is TRBJ2-3; TRBD2 matches 13 bases. The CDR3 has 19 residues. The germline V gene encodes CDR1 SQVTM and CDR2 ANQGSEA. Trimming at V came to 2 bases and at J to 4 bases, leaving 15 bases not matched to a gene. This CDR3 is CSVEFIGLAGVGVPDTQYF. The CDR3 nucleotides are TGCAGCGTTGAATTTATCGGACTAGCGGGAGTCGGGGTTCCAGATACGCAGTATTTT.

The chain couples TRBV6-6 to TRBJ2-1; the match to TRBD2 covers 7 bases. With 0 bases clipped from V and 2 bases from J, the junction kept 4 bases outside the gene matches. Germline V gene lookup returns CDR1 MNHNY and CDR2 SVGAGI (reference sequence). This CDR3 spans 16 amino acids. CDR3 sequence reads: CASSYSLAEAYNEQFF. In nucleotides, the CDR3 is TGTGCCAGCAGTTACTCTCTAGCGGAGGCCTACAATGAGCAGTTCTTC.

The chain uses TRBV7-8 and TRBJ2-3; a weak D match, TRBD2 (6 bases). V was trimmed by 3 bases and J by 14 bases, leaving 18 bases between them. The CDR3 spans 13 residues. The germline V gene has CDR1 SGHVS and CDR2 FQNEAQ. CDR3 nucleotide sequence: TGTGCCAGCAGCTTTAGGGGTTGGCCTAGCGTGTATTTT. Protein: CASSFRGWPSVYF.

CDR3 in amino acids: CASSFGTTRDIQYF. The CDR3 DNA reads as TGCGCCAGCAGCTTTGGGACTACACGGGACATTCAGTACTTC. The genes are TRBV5-1 and TRBJ2-4; 7 nucleotides agree with TRBD2. Trimming at V came to 2 bases and at J to 8 bases, leaving 7 bases not matched to a gene. CDR3 length: 14 residues. Germline V CDR1 and CDR2: SGHRS, YFSETQ.

The chain recombines TRBV7-3 with TRBJ2-5; the D gene is possibly TRBD2 (6 bases). The CDR3 covers 15 residues. The V and J ends lost 2 bases and 2 bases respectively, with 12 bases between them. CDR1 and CDR2 (germline): SGHTA, FQGTGA. CDR3 nucleotides: TGTGCCAGCAGCTTAGATGGGGGGATTCAAGAGACCCAGTACTTC. Amino acids: CASSLDGGIQETQYF.

This chain links TRBV5-1 with TRBJ2-5; 7 positions agree with TRBD2. This CDR3 has 15 amino acids. Germline V gene lookup returns CDR1 SGHRS and CDR2 YFSETQ. With 1 base clipped from V and 5 bases from J, the junction kept 8 bases outside the gene matches. This chain's CDR3 is CASSLLGGEIETQYF. Written as DNA, the CDR3 is TGCGCCAGCAGCTTGCTGGGGGGGGAGATCGAGACCCAGTACTTC.

The genes are TRBV15 and TRBJ2-3, with a tentative D call TRBD2 (5 bases). The CDR3 extends over 16 amino acids. With 5 bases removed from V and 3 bases from J, the gap between germline ends came to 18 bases. Germline assignment: CDR1 LNHNV and CDR2 YYDKDF (reference sequence). Written as DNA, the CDR3 is TGTGCCACCAGCTCCGGTCGAGGGCTTCGGACAGATACGCAGTATTTT. This gives the protein CATSSGRGLRTDTQYF.

This chain links TRBV5-3 with TRBJ1-4; TRBD1 aligns across 7 bases. TRBV5-3 qualifies as an ORF whose function is uncertain. Trimming cost V 4 bases and J 5 bases; bases outside gene matches: 11. The CDR3 totals 16 residues. The CDR3, as DNA: TGTGCCAGAAGCCGGACCCCCGGGACAGTGAATGAAAAACTGTTTTTT. This encodes CARSRTPGTVNEKLFF.

The chain has TRBV15 and TRBJ1-2, with D unclear. The germline CDR1 and CDR2 sequences are LNHNV and YYDKDF (reference sequence). V was shortened by 5 bases and J by 0 bases, with 13 bases between the two germline ends. The CDR3 consists of 15 residues. As DNA, the CDR3 is TGTGCCACCAGCCCGAATCACCTAGCTAACTATGGCTACACCTTC. This encodes CATSPNHLANYGYTF.

The chain couples TRBV7-8 to TRBJ1-2; 8 bases are a match to TRBD1. The CDR3 extends over 14 amino acids. V lost 6 bases and J lost 3; bases outside the gene matches: 6. CDR1 and CDR2 from the germline V gene are SGHVS and FQNEAQ. CDR3 coding DNA: TGTGCCAGCAGGCCTAGGGGACAGGACTATGGCTACACCTTC. This codes for CASRPRGQDYGYTF.

The chain links TRBV7-7 to TRBJ2-5, with 10 positions matching TRBD2. The CDR3 runs to 15 residues. Germline CDR1 SSHAT, CDR2 FNYEAQ (reference sequence). V was pared by 5 bases and J by 4 bases, with 7 bases of the junction left unmatched. The CDR3 DNA sequence: TGTGCCAGCAGCAAGACCGGGACTAGCGTAGAGACCCAGTACTTC. Protein: CASSKTGTSVETQYF.

The CDR3 sequence is CASSLTGTGPYEQYF. The CDR3 DNA is TGTGCCAGCAGTTTAACCGGGACAGGGCCCTACGAGCAGTACTTC. The gene calls are TRBV27 and TRBJ2-7; 9 positions agree with TRBD1. V lost 2 bases and J lost 2; bases outside the gene matches: 4. The CDR3 has 15 amino acids. Germline CDR1 reads MNHEY; CDR2 reads SMNVEV (reference sequence).

The rearrangement uses TRBV29-1 and TRBJ2-7; the D gene is possibly TRBD1 (5 bases). In germline, CDR1 is SQVTM, CDR2 ANQGSEA. V dropped 7 bases and J dropped 0 bases, with 19 bases sitting between them. The CDR3 consists of 15 residues. CDR3: CSASYFQGRSYEQYF. The CDR3 DNA sequence: TGCAGCGCTTCATATTTCCAGGGCCGCTCCTACGAGCAGTACTTC.

The chain links TRBV4-1 to TRBJ2-7, with TRBD2 matching over 13 bases. CDR1 and CDR2 (germline): MGHRA, YSYEKL. V shed 1 base and J 2 bases; nucleotides not matched to a gene: 2. There are 16 residues in the CDR3. In nucleotides, the CDR3 is TGCGCCAGCAGCCAAGGGACTAGCGGGAGAACCTACGAGCAGTACTTC. Residues: CASSQGTSGRTYEQYF.

This rearrangement joins TRBV7-2 to TRBJ2-7; D may be TRBD2 (6 bases). V gave up 2 bases and J gave up 2 bases, with 13 bases separating them. Germline V gene data show CDR1 as SGHTA and CDR2 as FQGNSA. The CDR3 runs to 15 residues. The DNA for the CDR3 is TGTGCCAGCAGCTTAAGCGGGCGAGGCCCCTACGAGCAGTACTTC. Protein product: CASSLSGRGPYEQYF.

The rearrangement joins TRBV27 to TRBJ2-3, with 11 bases matching TRBD1. CDR1 and CDR2 from the germline V gene are MNHEY and SMNVEV (reference sequence). Trimming took 5 bases from V and 4 from J; bases not matched to a gene: 11. The CDR3 is 17 residues long. Here the CDR3 DNA reads TGTGCCAGCAGTCCCCAACTGCGGACAGGGGGCGCAGATACGCAGTATTTT. Its protein product is CASSPQLRTGGADTQYF.

The V and J genes are TRBV6-5 and TRBJ2-2; a weak D match, TRBD1 (5 bases). V dropped 7 bases and J dropped 4 bases, with 13 bases sitting between them. CDR1 and CDR2 from the germline V gene are MNHEY and SVGAGI. This CDR3 has 14 amino acids. The CDR3 loop reads CASTRTFSTGELFF. CDR3 nucleotides: TGTGCCAGCACCAGGACATTTAGCACCGGGGAGCTGTTTTTT.

The sample holds one count of this clone. This chain links TRBV5-5 with TRBJ2-3; 9 bases fit TRBD1. Losses at the gene ends were 0 bases for V and 3 bases for J; bases not matched to a gene: 2. This CDR3 region has 15 residues. Per germline, CDR1 SGHKS and CDR2 YYEKEE (reference sequence). The CDR3 sequence is CASSLVDRGTDTQYF. The DNA of the CDR3 is TGTGCCAGCAGCTTGGTGGACAGGGGAACAGATACGCAGTATTTT.

This sequence joins TRBV18 and TRBJ2-1; perhaps TRBD1 as D (6 bases). The V end lost 4 bases, the J end lost 9 bases, and 13 bases lay between the germline ends. CDR1 and CDR2 (germline): KGHSH, LQKENI. The CDR3 consists of 13 residues. DNA for the CDR3: TGTGCCAGCTCACGGAACAGGGACGGTGAGCAGTTCTTC. This sequence encodes CASSRNRDGEQFF.

The rearrangement joins TRBV19 to TRBJ2-1, with D tentatively TRBD2 (6 bases). The CDR3 consists of 14 residues. Germline CDR1 reads LNHDA; CDR2 reads SQIVND (reference sequence). V was shortened by 6 bases and J by 4 bases, with 13 bases between the two germline ends. CDR3 amino acids: CASRSLAGYNEQFF. The CDR3 region has the DNA TGTGCCAGTAGGAGCCTGGCGGGATACAATGAGCAGTTCTTC.

V gene TRBV5-1 combines with J gene TRBJ2-7, with 9 nucleotides matching TRBD1. The CDR3 spans 15 residues. Germline CDR1 SGHRS, CDR2 YFSETQ. The V and J ends lost 2 bases and 4 bases, in that order; junction bases with no gene match: 7. The DNA for the CDR3 is TGCGCCAGCAGCTTACCGGGACAGGGCTTTTACGAGCAGTACTTC. It encodes CASSLPGQGFYEQYF. The full variable domain, completed using reference TRBV5-1 and TRBJ2-7, is KAGVTQTPRYLIKTRGQQVTLSCSPISGHRSVSWYQQTPGQGLQFLFEYFSETQRNKGNFPGRFSGRQFSNSRSEMNVSTLELGDSALYLCASSLPGQGFYEQYFGPGTRLTVT.

This rearrangement joins TRBV29-1 to TRBJ1-4; 11 positions match TRBD1. The V gene's germline CDR1 is SQVTM and CDR2 ANQGSEA. The CDR3 runs 15 residues. V shed 4 bases and J 4 bases; nucleotides not matched to a gene: 5. The CDR3 sequence is CSVGDRGIGNEKLFF. The CDR3 DNA reads as TGCAGCGTTGGGGACAGGGGGATCGGTAATGAAAAACTGTTTTTT.

The V call is TRBV11-2, the J call TRBJ2-7; no definite D call. Trimming stripped 0 bases from V and 2 bases from J, with 14 bases between. From germline, CDR1 is SGHAT and CDR2 FQNNGV. The CDR3 extends over 16 amino acids. CDR3 amino acids: CASSLDWVRGAYEQYF. The CDR3 region has the DNA TGTGCCAGCAGCTTAGATTGGGTAAGAGGAGCCTACGAGCAGTACTTC.